The 26 T cell receptor beta chains below all came from one sample that was sequenced in a study of blood T cells in healthy people across ages. Using a J-beta primer mix together with a sample-barcoded 5' primer, a second PCR was run for about 6 to 12 cycles. Using its own MiXCR run on the 5' RACE reads, TCRdb lists one record per CDR3 protein. The sample contains approximately 800,000 distinct CDR3 sequences, more than 45% of which appear only once. The sequenced material came from blood. The receptor source for this set is a young man in good health.

This clonotype was seen a few times. The gene calls are TRBV29-1 and TRBJ2-1; 10 bases are a match to TRBD1. V was clipped by 6 bases and J by 6 bases; unmatched bases: 5. From germline, CDR1 is SQVTM and CDR2 ANQGSEA. This CDR3 spans 13 amino acids. As DNA, the CDR3 is TGCAGCGTGGGACAGGGGATGGGCAATGAGCAGTTCTTC. Its protein product is CSVGQGMGNEQFF.

This chain connects TRBV3-1 to TRBJ2-6; D gene ambiguous. CDR1 and CDR2 from the germline V gene are LGHDT and YNNKEL (reference sequence). V lost 4 bases and J 0 bases, leaving 10 bases between the germline ends. The CDR3 is made up of 16 amino acids. This CDR3 is CASSREAGSGANVLTF. CDR3 DNA sequence: TGTGCCAGCAGCCGAGAAGCAGGCTCTGGGGCCAACGTCCTGACTTTC.

This clonotype was picked up a small number of times. The chain combines TRBV23-1 with TRBJ2-5; no reliable D call. TRBV23-1 is known as an ORF, though its function is uncertain. Trimming stripped 9 bases from V and 0 bases from J, with 8 bases between. CDR3 length: 12 amino acids. The CDR3 spells CASLCHQETQYF. The CDR3 DNA reads TGCGCCAGTTTATGTCACCAAGAGACCCAGTACTTC.

There are a few counts of this clonotype. The genes are TRBV4-3 and TRBJ2-1; TRBD1 or TRBD2 may be the D gene (5 bases each). CDR1 is LGHNA and CDR2 is YSLEER in the germline V gene. The length of the CDR3 is 14 residues. Trimming took 4 bases from V and 5 from J, leaving 12 bases between them. Written as DNA, the CDR3 is TGCGCCAGCAGCCCCTCAGGGACGCACAATGAGCAGTTCTTC. It encodes CASSPSGTHNEQFF.

This clonotype turned up a few times. The rearrangement uses TRBV6-5 and TRBJ2-3, with D possibly TRBD1 on 7 matching bases. This CDR3 comprises 15 residues. The V gene lost 5 bases and the J gene lost 4 bases, with 16 bases spanning the gap. Per germline, CDR1 MNHEY and CDR2 SVGAGI. The CDR3 loop is CASSIQTGRPDTQYF. The CDR3 region has the DNA TGTGCCAGCAGTATTCAGACAGGGAGGCCAGATACGCAGTATTTT.

J is TRBJ1-4 and V is TRBV11-2; no reliable D call. From germline, CDR1 is SGHAT and CDR2 FQNNGV. The CDR3 extends over 15 amino acids. V lost 3 bases to trimming and J lost 0 bases, with 8 bases between them. The CDR3 DNA sequence: TGTGCCAGCAGCTTCAGCAGAGCAACTAATGAAAAACTGTTTTTT. Residues: CASSFSRATNEKLFF.

About this clonotype itself: Since a much larger clone is just one base distant, this may be a read error. The chain recombines TRBV20-1 with TRBJ2-7; 12 bases match TRBD1. V was clipped by 4 bases and J by 8 bases; unmatched bases: 9. The CDR3 contains 14 residues. Germline V gene lookup returns CDR1 DFQATT and CDR2 SNEGSKA (reference sequence). The CDR3 spells CSATGTGGFGKQYF. The CDR3 DNA follows: TGCAGTGCTACCGGGACAGGGGGCTTTGGCAAGCAGTACTTC.

In this sample, this clonotype turned up a few times. The J gene is TRBJ2-5, the V gene TRBV6-5; a weak D match, TRBD1 (6 bases). The J call may be mistaken, given a closer DNA end match to TRBJ2-7. Germline-derived CDR1 and CDR2 are MNHEY and SVGAGI. This CDR3 has 14 amino acids. CDR3 loop: CASSWAGESYEQYF. CDR3 coding DNA: TGTGCCAGCAGTTGGGCAGGGGAATCCTACGAGCAGTACTTC.

The chain is built from TRBV9 and TRBJ2-1; D is possibly TRBD2 (5 bases). V gave up 0 bases and J gave up 2 bases, with 12 bases separating them. The CDR3 runs to 16 residues. Germline V lookup: CDR1 SGDLS, CDR2 YYNGEE. Here the CDR3 reads CASSVGASGAYNEQFF. The DNA of the CDR3 is TGTGCCAGCAGCGTAGGGGCCAGCGGAGCCTACAATGAGCAGTTCTTC.

The chain uses TRBV7-9 and TRBJ2-1; 9 bases line up with TRBD2. The CDR3 runs to 14 residues. V lost 5 bases and J lost 6; bases outside the gene matches: 5. Germline CDR1 SEHNR, CDR2 FQNEAQ (reference sequence). For the CDR3, the DNA is TGTGCCAGCAGCGTTAGCGGGAGAATCAATGAGCAGTTCTTC. Its translation: CASSVSGRINEQFF.

V usage is TRBV7-9 and J usage is TRBJ2-7; TRBD1 is a possible D gene (5 bases). The CDR3 sequence is 15 residues long. V was clipped by 6 bases and J by 2 bases, with 17 bases between them. Germline V gives CDR1 SEHNR, CDR2 FQNEAQ (reference sequence). CDR3 in amino acids: CASRPATGNPYEQYF. In DNA form, the CDR3 reads TGTGCCAGCAGACCTGCTACAGGAAACCCCTACGAGCAGTACTTC.

This rearrangement joins TRBV20-1 to TRBJ2-7, with 8 nucleotides matching TRBD1. V dropped 3 bases and J dropped 0; count of bases not matched to a gene: 10. Germline CDR1 reads DFQATT; CDR2 reads SNEGSKA (reference sequence). The CDR3 sequence is 16 residues long. CDR3 sequence: CSASGQGAVFSYEQYF. CDR3 sequence (DNA): TGCAGTGCTAGTGGACAGGGCGCCGTTTTCTCCTACGAGCAGTACTTC.

The rearrangement uses TRBV29-1 and TRBJ2-3, with 13 nucleotides matching TRBD2. This CDR3 has 13 residues. After removal of 6 bases from V and 3 bases from J, the junction contained 0 bases not matched to a gene. CDR1 SQVTM and CDR2 ANQGSEA come from the germline V gene. For the CDR3, the DNA is TGCAGCGTACTAGCGGGGGGGACAGATACGCAGTATTTT. Its translation is CSVLAGGTDTQYF.

This sequence joins TRBV11-2 and TRBJ2-1, with D tentatively TRBD2 (5 bases). The last part of the DNA fits TRBJ2-7 better; the J call may be wrong. The CDR3 has 16 residues. Looked up from germline, CDR1 is SGHAT and CDR2 is FQNNGV. This chain's CDR3 is CASSVAGVSSYNEQYF. The CDR3 coding sequence is TGTGCCAGCAGCGTAGCCGGGGTCAGCTCCTACAATGAGCAGTACTTC.

This chain uses TRBV7-9 with TRBJ2-5, with D perhaps being TRBD1 or TRBD2 (5 bases each). Trimming took off 5 bases at V and 2 bases at J, with 9 bases between the two ends. This CDR3 is 13 amino acids long. The germline gives CDR1 SEHNR, CDR2 FQNEAQ (reference sequence). Written as DNA, the CDR3 is TGTGCCAGCAGCGTAGAGGGGCAAGAGACCCAGTACTTC. Translating it yields CASSVEGQETQYF.

In regard to this clonotype: The junction departs from germline at one end; a sequencing error may be responsible. This rearrangement joins TRBV9 to TRBJ2-7; 7 bases line up with TRBD1. Germline CDR1 reads SGDLS; CDR2 reads YYNGEE. The CDR3 loop spans 15 amino acids. This CDR3 is CASSVGGTASYGQYF. CDR3 sequence (DNA): TGTGCCAGCAGCGTAGGGGGGACAGCATCCTACGGGCAGTACTTC.

This clonotype appeared once. The rearrangement joins TRBV27 to TRBJ2-5; 7 bases are shared with TRBD1. The J call may be mistaken, given a closer DNA end match to TRBJ2-7. This CDR3 spans 15 amino acids. Germline V gene data show CDR1 as MNHEY and CDR2 as SMNVEV (reference sequence). The CDR3 loop is CASSPGTESLDEQYF. CDR3 DNA: TGTGCCAGCAGTCCTGGGACAGAGTCCCTTGACGAGCAGTACTTC.

This clonotype was recorded a few times. The chain recombines TRBV11-2 with TRBJ1-1; weak D call: TRBD1 (6 bases). Germline loops: CDR1 SGHAT, CDR2 FQNNGV. The CDR3 has 13 residues. Trimming pared 2 bases from V and 10 bases from J, leaving 14 bases between. The CDR3 protein is CASSLLGGGLAFF. DNA for the CDR3: TGTGCCAGCAGCTTATTAGGGGGGGGTTTAGCTTTCTTT. Drawing the rest from reference TRBV11-2 and TRBJ1-1, the complete variable domain is EAGVAQSPRYKIIEKRQSVAFWCNPISGHATLYWYQQILGQGPKLLIQFQNNGVVDDSQLPKDRFSAERLKGVDSTLKIQPAKLEDSAVYLCASSLLGGGLAFFGQGTRLTVV.

The chain carries TRBV5-1 and TRBJ2-2, with TRBD1 matching over 11 bases. V was pared by 4 bases and J by 0 bases, with 2 bases of the junction left unmatched. This CDR3 spans 16 amino acids. Looked up from germline, CDR1 is SGHRS and CDR2 is YFSETQ. The DNA of the CDR3 is TGCGCCAGCAGCCGGACAGGGGGCGCGAACACCGGGGAGCTGTTTTTT. Amino acid sequence: CASSRTGGANTGELFF. Complete variable domain (other parts from reference TRBV5-1 and TRBJ2-2): KAGVTQTPRYLIKTRGQQVTLSCSPISGHRSVSWYQQTPGQGLQFLFEYFSETQRNKGNFPGRFSGRQFSNSRSEMNVSTLELGDSALYLCASSRTGGANTGELFFGEGSRLTVL.

This clonotype appeared a few times. The chain joins TRBV11-1 to TRBJ2-5, with 7 bases aligning to TRBD1. This CDR3 is 15 amino acids long. V was pared by 5 bases and J by 2 bases, with 8 bases of the junction left unmatched. Germline V gene sequence: CDR1 SGHAT, CDR2 FQDESV (reference sequence). For the CDR3, the DNA is TGTGCCAGCAGCCCCCGGGACAGTATACAAGAGACCCAGTACTTC. Its protein product is CASSPRDSIQETQYF.

The chain couples TRBV6-5 to TRBJ1-5; no reliable D call. The V and J ends lost 3 bases and 4 bases respectively, with 10 bases between them. Germline V gene data show CDR1 as MNHEY and CDR2 as SVGAGI. The CDR3 is 14 amino acids. CDR3 sequence (DNA): TGTGCCAGCAGTTATCGGCTGGGAAATCAGCCCCAGCATTTT. Protein product: CASSYRLGNQPQHF.

The CDR3 spells CASSLVFSVSTDTQYF. The CDR3 bases are TGCGCCAGCAGCTTGGTGTTTAGCGTAAGCACAGATACGCAGTATTTT. The rearrangement links TRBV5-1 to TRBJ2-3, with D maybe TRBD2 (5 bases). This CDR3 is 16 amino acids long. Germline V gene data show CDR1 as SGHRS and CDR2 as YFSETQ. V shed 0 bases and J shed 0 bases, with 11 bases lying between them.

V gene TRBV4-1 combines with J gene TRBJ2-4; a weak D match, TRBD1 (6 bases). This CDR3 has 15 residues. Germline values: CDR1 MGHRA, CDR2 YSYEKL. The V end was cut by 3 bases, the J end by 6 bases, with 15 bases between. The CDR3 DNA reads TGCGCCAGCAGCCACCAACAGGGAGAGGGAAACATTCAGTACTTC. It encodes CASSHQQGEGNIQYF.

This clonotype was picked up a small number of times. The V and J genes are TRBV7-2 and TRBJ1-6; D unresolved. Trimming removed 2 bases from V and 7 bases from J, with 9 bases in between. Germline V gene data show CDR1 as SGHTA and CDR2 as FQGNSA. The length of the CDR3 is 14 residues. The CDR3 loop is CASSLSRLNSPLHF. The CDR3 DNA reads as TGTGCCAGCAGCTTAAGCAGACTAAATTCACCCCTCCACTTT.

Only a few counts were recorded for this clonotype. The rearrangement links TRBV18 to TRBJ2-7; D is unclear. With the DNA end fitting TRBJ2-5 better, the J assignment may be wrong. This CDR3 contains 14 residues. Germline-derived CDR1 and CDR2 are KGHSH and LQKENI. The CDR3 protein is CASSTVGAKETQYF. CDR3 nucleotides: TGTGCCAGCTCAACAGTAGGAGCGAAAGAGACCCAGTACTTC.

V gene TRBV7-9 combines with J gene TRBJ2-1, with D tentatively TRBD1 (5 bases). The CDR3 covers 15 residues. The V and J ends lost 4 bases and 5 bases respectively, with 15 bases between them. Germline CDR1 reads SEHNR; CDR2 reads FQNEAQ (reference sequence). CDR3 DNA: TGTGCCAGCAGCTACCCGACAGCCCCCGACAATGAGCAGTTCTTC. Translation: CASSYPTAPDNEQFF.